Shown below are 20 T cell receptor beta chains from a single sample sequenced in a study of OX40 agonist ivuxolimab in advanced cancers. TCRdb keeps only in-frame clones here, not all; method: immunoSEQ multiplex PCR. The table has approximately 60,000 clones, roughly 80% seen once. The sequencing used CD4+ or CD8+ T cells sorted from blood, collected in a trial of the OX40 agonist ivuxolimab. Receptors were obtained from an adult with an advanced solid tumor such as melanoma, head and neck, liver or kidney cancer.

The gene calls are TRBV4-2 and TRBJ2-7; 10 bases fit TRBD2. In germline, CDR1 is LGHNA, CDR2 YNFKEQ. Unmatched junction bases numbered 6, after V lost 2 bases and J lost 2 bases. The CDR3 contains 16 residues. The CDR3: CASSQYTSGNTYEQYF. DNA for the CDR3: TGTGCCAGCAGCCAATATACTAGCGGGAATACCTACGAGCAGTACTTC.

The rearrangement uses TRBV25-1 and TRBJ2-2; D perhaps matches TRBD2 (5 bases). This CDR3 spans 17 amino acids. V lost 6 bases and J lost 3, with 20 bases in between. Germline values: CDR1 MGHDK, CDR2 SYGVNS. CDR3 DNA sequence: TGTGCCAGCAGCGACCGGCCCGGGATTCACGACACCGGGGAGCTGTTTTTT. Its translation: CASSDRPGIHDTGELFF.

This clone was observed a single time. As DNA, the CDR3 is TGTGCCAGCAGCTTAGACAGAACAGGGGGCGAAGAAAAACTGTTTTTT. This translates into CASSLDRTGGEEKLFF. This chain uses TRBV11-2 with TRBJ1-4, with 9 bases identical to TRBD1. Germline-derived CDR1 and CDR2 are SGHAT and FQNNGV. After removal of 0 bases from V and 8 bases from J, the junction contained 7 bases not matched to a gene. The CDR3 extends over 16 amino acids.

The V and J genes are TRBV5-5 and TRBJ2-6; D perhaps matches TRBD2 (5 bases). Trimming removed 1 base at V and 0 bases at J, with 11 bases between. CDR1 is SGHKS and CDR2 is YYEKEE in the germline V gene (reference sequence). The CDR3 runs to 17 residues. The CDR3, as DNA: TGTGCCAGCAGCTTGTTACGGGATCCCTCTGGGGCCAACGTCCTGACTTTC. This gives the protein CASSLLRDPSGANVLTF.

The CDR3 region is CASSQGGGINTQYF. Here the CDR3 DNA reads TGTGCCAGCAGCCAAGGGGGGGGAATCAATACGCAGTATTTT. This chain connects TRBV4-2 to TRBJ2-3; TRBD2 aligns across 7 bases. Germline values: CDR1 LGHNA, CDR2 YNFKEQ. Trimming at V came to 1 base and at J to 7 bases, leaving 5 bases not matched to a gene. CDR3 length: 14 amino acids.

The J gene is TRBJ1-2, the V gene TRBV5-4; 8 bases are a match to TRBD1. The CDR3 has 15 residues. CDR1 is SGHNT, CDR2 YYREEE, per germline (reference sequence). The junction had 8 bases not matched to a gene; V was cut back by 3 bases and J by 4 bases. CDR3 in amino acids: CASSSLQGARYGYTF. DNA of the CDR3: TGTGCCAGCAGCTCCCTCCAGGGGGCACGCTATGGCTACACCTTC.

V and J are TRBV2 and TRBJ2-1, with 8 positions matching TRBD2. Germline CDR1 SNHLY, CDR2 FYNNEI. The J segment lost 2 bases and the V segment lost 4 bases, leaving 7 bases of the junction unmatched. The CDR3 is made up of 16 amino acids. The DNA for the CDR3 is TGTGCCAGCAGTGGTCTGGCAGCGGGAGCCTACAATGAGCAGTTCTTC. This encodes CASSGLAAGAYNEQFF.

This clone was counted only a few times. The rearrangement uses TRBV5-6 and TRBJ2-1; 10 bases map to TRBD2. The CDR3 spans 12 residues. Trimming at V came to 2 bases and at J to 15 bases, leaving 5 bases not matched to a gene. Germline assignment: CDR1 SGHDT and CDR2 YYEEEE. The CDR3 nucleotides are TGTGCCAGCAGCTTATTAGCGGGGGGCCCGTTCTTC. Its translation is CASSLLAGGPFF.

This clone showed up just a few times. The CDR3 protein is CASSMNPGRYNEQFF. CDR3 sequence (DNA): TGTGCCAGTAGTATGAACCCGGGACGCTACAATGAGCAGTTCTTC. The V and J genes are TRBV19 and TRBJ2-1, with D possibly being TRBD1 or TRBD2 (5 bases each). The CDR3 loop spans 15 amino acids. Trimming left V 3 bases short and J 3 bases short, with 12 bases between. The V gene's germline CDR1 is LNHDA and CDR2 SQIVND (reference sequence).

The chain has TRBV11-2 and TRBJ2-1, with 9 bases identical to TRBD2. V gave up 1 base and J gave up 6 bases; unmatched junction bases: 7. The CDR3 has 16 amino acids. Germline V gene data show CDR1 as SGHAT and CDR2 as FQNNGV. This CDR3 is CASSLVVLAGLNEQFF. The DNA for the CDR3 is TGTGCCAGCAGCTTAGTGGTTCTAGCGGGACTCAATGAGCAGTTCTTC.

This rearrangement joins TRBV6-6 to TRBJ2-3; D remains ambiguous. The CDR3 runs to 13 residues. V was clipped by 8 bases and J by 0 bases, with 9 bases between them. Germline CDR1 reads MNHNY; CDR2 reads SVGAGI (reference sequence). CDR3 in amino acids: CASSGPSTDTQYF. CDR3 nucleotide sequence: TGTGCCAGCTCGGGTCCTAGCACAGATACGCAGTATTTT.

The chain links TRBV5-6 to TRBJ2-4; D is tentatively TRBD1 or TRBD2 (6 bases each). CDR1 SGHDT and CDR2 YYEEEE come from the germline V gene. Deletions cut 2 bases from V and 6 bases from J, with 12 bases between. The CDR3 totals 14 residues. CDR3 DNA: TGTGCCAGCAGCTTCCGACAGGAGGGAAACATTCAGTACTTC. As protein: CASSFRQEGNIQYF.

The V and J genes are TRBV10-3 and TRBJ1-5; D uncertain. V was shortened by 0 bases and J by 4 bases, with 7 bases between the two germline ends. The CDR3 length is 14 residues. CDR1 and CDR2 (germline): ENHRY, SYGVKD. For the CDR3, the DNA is TGTGCCATCAGTGAGTCAGGGATAAATCAGCCCCAGCATTTT. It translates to CAISESGINQPQHF.

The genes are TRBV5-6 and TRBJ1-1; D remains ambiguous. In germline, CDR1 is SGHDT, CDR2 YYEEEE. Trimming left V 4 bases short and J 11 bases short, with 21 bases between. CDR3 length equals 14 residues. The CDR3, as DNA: TGTGCCAGCAGCCTCCTTGAGGTCCGGGTCGAGGCTTTCTTT. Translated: CASSLLEVRVEAFF.

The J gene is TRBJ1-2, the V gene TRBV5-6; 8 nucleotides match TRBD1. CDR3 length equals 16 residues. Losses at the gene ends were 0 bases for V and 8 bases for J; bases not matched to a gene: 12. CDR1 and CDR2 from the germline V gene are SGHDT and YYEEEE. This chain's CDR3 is CASSLVSGQGAEGYTF. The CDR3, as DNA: TGTGCCAGCAGCTTGGTTTCAGGTCAGGGGGCGGAGGGCTACACCTTC.

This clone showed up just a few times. As DNA, the CDR3 is TGTGCCAGCTCACCACTAGTTCTTGGAAACACCATATATTTT. This sequence encodes CASSPLVLGNTIYF. The chain employs TRBV18 and TRBJ1-3; no clear D. The V gene's germline CDR1 is KGHSH and CDR2 LQKENI. There are 14 residues in the CDR3. The V and J ends lost 1 base and 3 bases respectively, with 7 bases between them.

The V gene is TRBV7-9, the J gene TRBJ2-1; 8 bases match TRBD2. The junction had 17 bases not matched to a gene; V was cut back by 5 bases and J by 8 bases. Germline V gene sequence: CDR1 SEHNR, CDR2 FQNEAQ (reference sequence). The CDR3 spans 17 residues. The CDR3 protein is CASSRILAGSFADEQFF. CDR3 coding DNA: TGTGCCAGCAGCAGAATATTAGCGGGGAGTTTCGCAGATGAGCAGTTCTTC.

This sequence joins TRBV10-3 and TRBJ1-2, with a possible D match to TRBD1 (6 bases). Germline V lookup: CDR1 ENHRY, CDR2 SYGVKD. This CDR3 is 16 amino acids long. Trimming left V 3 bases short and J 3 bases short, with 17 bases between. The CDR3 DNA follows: TGTGCCATCAGTGAATGGGGCAGGGGAGGGGACTATGGCTACACCTTC. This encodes CAISEWGRGGDYGYTF.

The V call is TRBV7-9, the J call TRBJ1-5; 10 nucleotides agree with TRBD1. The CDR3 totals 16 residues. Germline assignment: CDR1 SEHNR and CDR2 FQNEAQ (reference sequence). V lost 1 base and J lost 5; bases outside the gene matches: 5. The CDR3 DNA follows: TGTGCCAGCAGCTTAGTAGTGGGACAGGGGCATCAGCCCCAGCATTTT. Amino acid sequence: CASSLVVGQGHQPQHF.

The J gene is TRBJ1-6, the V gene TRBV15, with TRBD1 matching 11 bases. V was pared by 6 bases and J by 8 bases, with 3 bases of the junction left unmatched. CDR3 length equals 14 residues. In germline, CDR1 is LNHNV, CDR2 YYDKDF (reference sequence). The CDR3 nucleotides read TGTGCCACCAGTGGACAGGGGGCTTATTCACCCCTCCACTTT. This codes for CATSGQGAYSPLHF.